This T cell receptor (beta chain) was sequenced during a study of blood T cells in healthy people across ages. Study-wide points: One million T cells yielded diversity estimates that were considered underestimates.

About this clonotype itself: The target antigen is unknown.

The donors, aged roughly 6 to 90, were healthy Caucasians from Russia. Isolation of PBMCs gave at least 6 million cells per sample. The use of a sample-barcoded 5' primer and a J-beta primer mix characterized a second PCR of about 6 to 11 cycles. TCRdb passed the 5' RACE reads through MiXCR, listing each CDR3 protein once. The table records over 600,000 distinct CDR3 sequences, under 25% of them present only once. The receptor's source is a man aged 70-80 years in good health. What was sequenced was blood.

CDR3 nucleotides: TGTGCCAGCAGTTACTCGCCAGAAGGGAACGAGCAGTACTTC. It yields the protein CASSYSPEGNEQYF. The V and J genes are TRBV6-6 and TRBJ2-5; the D is unclear. The J call may be incorrect, as the DNA end agrees better with TRBJ2-7. CDR1 is MNHNY and CDR2 is SVGAGI in the germline V gene (reference sequence). The CDR3 consists of 14 residues.